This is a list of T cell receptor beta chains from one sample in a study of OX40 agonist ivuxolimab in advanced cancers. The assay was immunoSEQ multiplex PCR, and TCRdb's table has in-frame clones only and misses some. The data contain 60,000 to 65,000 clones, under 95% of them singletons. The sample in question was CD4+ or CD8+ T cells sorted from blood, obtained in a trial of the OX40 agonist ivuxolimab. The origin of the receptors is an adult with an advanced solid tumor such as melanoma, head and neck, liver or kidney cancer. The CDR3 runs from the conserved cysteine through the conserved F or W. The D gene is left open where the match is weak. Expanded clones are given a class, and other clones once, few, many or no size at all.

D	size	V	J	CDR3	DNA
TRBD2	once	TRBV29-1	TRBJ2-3	CSVASGRGDTQYF	TGCAGCGTTGCCAGCGGGAGGGGAGATACGCAGTATTTT
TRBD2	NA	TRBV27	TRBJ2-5	CASSLRGLAGARETQYF	TGTGCCAGCAGTTTGCGAGGACTAGCGGGAGCGAGGGAGACCCAGTACTTC
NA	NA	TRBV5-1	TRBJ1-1	CASSTGRGPNTEAFF	TGCGCCAGCAGCACCGGGAGAGGACCGAACACTGAAGCTTTCTTT
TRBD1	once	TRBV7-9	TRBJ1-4	CASSLGQTGGEEKLFF	TGTGCCAGCAGCTTGGGGCAGACAGGGGGCGAGGAAAAACTGTTTTTT
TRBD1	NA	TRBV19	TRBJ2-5	CASSIVRGETQYF	TGTGCCAGTAGTATAGTCAGGGGGGAGACCCAGTACTTC
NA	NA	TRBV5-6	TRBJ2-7	CASSSGLATDF	TGTGCCAGCAGTTCGGGGCTGGCAACCGACTTC
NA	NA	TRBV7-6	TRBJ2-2	CASSLRRSKGPGELFF	TGTGCCAGCAGCTTAAGGAGGTCTAAGGGGCCCGGGGAGCTGTTTTTT
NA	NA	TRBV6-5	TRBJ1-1	CASSYSQGVAFF	TGTGCCAGCAGTTACTCGCAGGGAGTAGCTTTCTTT
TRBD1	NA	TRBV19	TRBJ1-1	CASSGTGIRAFF	TGTGCCAGTAGTGGGACAGGGATCAGGGCTTTCTTT
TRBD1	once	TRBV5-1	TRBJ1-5	CASSEGTGDSNQPQHF	TGCGCCAGCAGCGAGGGGACAGGGGATAGCAATCAGCCCCAGCATTTT
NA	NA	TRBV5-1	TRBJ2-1	CASTPRTGHNEQFF	TGCGCCAGCACCCCCAGGACGGGTCACAATGAGCAGTTCTTC
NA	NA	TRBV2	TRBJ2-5	CASSFGETQYF	TGTGCCAGCAGTTTCGGGGAGACCCAGTACTTC
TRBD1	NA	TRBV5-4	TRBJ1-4	CASSARGAVEKLFF	TGTGCCAGCTCCGCCAGGGGGGCTGTCGAAAAACTGTTTTTT
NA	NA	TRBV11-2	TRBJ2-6	CASREGAGANVLTF	TGTGCCAGCAGGGAGGGGGCTGGGGCCAACGTCCTGACTTTC
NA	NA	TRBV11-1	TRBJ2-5	CASSSDFDLETQYF	TGTGCCAGCAGCTCCGACTTTGATCTGGAGACCCAGTACTTC
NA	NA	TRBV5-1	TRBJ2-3	CASSGEWRDLQYF	TGCGCCAGCAGCGGGGAATGGCGGGACCTGCAGTATTTT
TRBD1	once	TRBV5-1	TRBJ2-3	CASSLDRGRTDTQYF	TGCGCCAGCAGCCTCGACAGGGGGCGCACAGATACGCAGTATTTT
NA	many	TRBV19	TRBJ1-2	CASSPGRLGYTF	TGTGCCAGTAGTCCAGGGCGGCTAGGCTACACCTTC
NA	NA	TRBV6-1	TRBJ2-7	CASRAGPPSYEQYF	TGTGCCAGCAGAGCCGGGCCCCCCTCCTACGAGCAGTACTTC
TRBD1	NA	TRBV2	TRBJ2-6	CAGTGLSGANVLTF	TGTGCCGGGACAGGGCTCTCTGGGGCCAACGTCCTGACTTTC
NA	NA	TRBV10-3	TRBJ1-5	CAISARGSNQPQHF	TGTGCCATCAGTGCACGGGGAAGCAATCAGCCCCAGCATTTT
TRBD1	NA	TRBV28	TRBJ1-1	CASSLWTGLGTEAFF	TGTGCCAGCAGTTTGTGGACAGGGCTAGGGACTGAAGCTTTCTTT
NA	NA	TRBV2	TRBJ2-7	CASRFSYEQYF	TGTGCCAGCCGGTTCTCCTACGAGCAGTACTTC
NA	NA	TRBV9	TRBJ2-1	CASSPQGGLYNEQFF	TGTGCCAGCAGCCCACAGGGTGGACTTTACAATGAGCAGTTCTTC
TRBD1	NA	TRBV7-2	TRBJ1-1	CASSFGQANTEAFF	TGTGCCAGCAGCTTCGGACAGGCAAACACTGAAGCTTTCTTT
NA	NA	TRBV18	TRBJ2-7	CASSPKVGEQYF	TGTGCCAGCTCCCCCAAGGTGGGCGAGCAGTACTTC
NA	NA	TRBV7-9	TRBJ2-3	CASSLAVDTDTQYF	TGTGCCAGCAGCTTAGCGGTGGACACAGATACGCAGTATTTT
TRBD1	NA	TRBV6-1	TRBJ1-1	CASSPTGIVTEAFF	TGTGCCAGCAGCCCGACAGGGATAGTGACTGAAGCTTTCTTT
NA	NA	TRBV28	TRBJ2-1	CASRELLEVDEQFF	TGTGCCAGCAGGGAGCTTCTGGAGGTCGATGAGCAGTTCTTC
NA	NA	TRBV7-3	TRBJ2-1	CASSQGLARGYNEQFF	TGTGCCAGCAGCCAAGGCCTAGCGAGGGGCTACAATGAGCAGTTCTTC